These T cell receptor beta chains were read from a single sample in a study of tumor and adjacent non-tumor tissue in lung cancer. From the multiplex PCR reads, TCRdb called clonotypes with MiXCR, one entry per CDR3 protein. The sample yields 65,000 to 70,000 distinct CDR3 sequences, roughly 60% seen once. Specimen: lung tumor tissue. These receptors all stem from a man aged 45-65 years with non-small cell lung cancer. Both conserved end residues are part of each CDR3. D genes are given only for firm matches.

J | V | D | CDR3
TRBJ1-4 | TRBV6-1 | NA | CASSWAAALSEKLFF
TRBJ2-7 | TRBV13 | NA | CASSVGQGSYEQYF
TRBJ2-5 | TRBV10-1 | NA | CASSPGTDILIQYF
TRBJ2-6 | TRBV12-3/TRBV12-4 | NA | CASRIEVNDGANVLTF
TRBJ1-2 | TRBV29-1 | NA | CSVFHGYDYIF
TRBJ1-2 | TRBV4-1 | TRBD1 | CASSQRQGGNRGYTF
TRBJ1-2 | TRBV28 | NA | CASSPVAPHYGYTF
TRBJ2-2 | TRBV7-3 | NA | CASNSPRGGTGDLFF
TRBJ2-1 | TRBV29-1 | NA | CSVVGGNEQFF
TRBJ2-7 | TRBV20-1 | TRBD2 | CSARETSGRAFEQYF
TRBJ2-7 | TRBV28 | NA | CASSPHGPYEHYF
TRBJ2-5 | TRBV29-1 | TRBD2 | CSVRGLAGLETQYF
TRBJ2-7 | TRBV28 | NA | CVSSLWLASGSHEQYF
TRBJ2-2 | TRBV11-2 | TRBD2 | CASSLVRGARTGELFF
TRBJ1-6 | TRBV12-3/TRBV12-4 | NA | CASSLLSSPFHF
TRBJ2-1 | TRBV14 | TRBD2 | CTSSLLAGASYNERFF
TRBJ2-7 | TRBV20-1 | TRBD2 | CSANHSGRTGEQYF
TRBJ2-7 | TRBV29-1 | TRBD2 | CSVMVGLAGNEQYF
TRBJ2-2 | TRBV11-3 | TRBD2 | CASCLGTSGNTGELFF
TRBJ1-1 | TRBV12-3/TRBV12-4 | NA | CTNSYRREMSTEAFF
TRBJ2-3 | TRBV20-1 | TRBD2 | CSARDRGLAGTDTQYF
TRBJ2-6 | TRBV7-2 | NA | CLEAKWGSGANVLTF
TRBJ2-1 | TRBV24-1 | NA | CATSDYDEQFF
TRBJ1-2 | TRBV24-1 | NA | CATSDKPGEGYTF
TRBJ2-4 | TRBV11-2 | NA | CASSRIGVAQNIQYF
TRBJ2-5 | TRBV29-1 | NA | CSVPPGSQRETRYF
TRBJ2-5 | TRBV5-1 | NA | CASSFRGPGATQETQYF
TRBJ1-5 | TRBV28 | TRBD1 | CASSWLGQAANQPQHF
TRBJ2-7 | TRBV28 | NA | CVSSRPRSEQYF